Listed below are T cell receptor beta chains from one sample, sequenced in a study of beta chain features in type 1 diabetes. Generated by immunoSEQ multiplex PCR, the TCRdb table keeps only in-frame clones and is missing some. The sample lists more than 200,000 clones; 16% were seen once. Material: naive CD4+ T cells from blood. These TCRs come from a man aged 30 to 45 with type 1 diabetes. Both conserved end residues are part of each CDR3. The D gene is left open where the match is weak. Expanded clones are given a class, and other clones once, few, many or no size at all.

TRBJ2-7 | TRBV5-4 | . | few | CASSSSLTYEQYF | TGTGCCAGCAGTTCTTCTTTGACCTACGAGCAGTACTTC
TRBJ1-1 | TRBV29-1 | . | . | CSVEFSGTEAFF | TGCAGCGTTGAATTCTCGGGGACTGAAGCTTTCTTT
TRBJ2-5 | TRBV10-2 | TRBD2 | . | CASLLAGGETQYF | TGCGCCAGCTTACTAGCGGGAGGAGAGACCCAGTACTTC
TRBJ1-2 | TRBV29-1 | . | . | CSVVSRAHTYGYTF | TGCAGCGTTGTGTCCCGGGCCCACACCTATGGCTACACCTTC
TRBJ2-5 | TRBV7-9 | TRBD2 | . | CASSLVPSGQETQYF | TGTGCCAGCAGCTTAGTTCCTAGCGGCCAAGAGACCCAGTACTTC
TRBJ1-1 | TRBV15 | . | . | CATSSPARAEGTEAFF | TGTGCCACCAGCTCGCCCGCTCGGGCCGAGGGTACTGAAGCTTTCTTT
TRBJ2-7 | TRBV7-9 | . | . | CASSLAGTPYEQYF | TGTGCCAGCAGCTTAGCGGGGACGCCCTACGAGCAGTACTTC
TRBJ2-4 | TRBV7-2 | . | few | CASSLETGWSDIQYF | TGTGCCAGCAGCTTAGAGACGGGGTGGTCGGACATTCAGTACTTC
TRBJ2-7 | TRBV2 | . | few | CASSLVSGSYEQYF | TGTGCCAGCAGCCTTGTGTCAGGGTCCTACGAGCAGTACTTC
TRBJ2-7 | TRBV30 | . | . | CAWTRSTFEQYF | TGTGCCTGGACAAGGTCTACGTTTGAGCAGTACTTC
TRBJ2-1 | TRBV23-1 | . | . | CASSLAEGDEQFF | TGCGCCAGCAGTCTAGCGGAGGGGGATGAGCAGTTCTTC
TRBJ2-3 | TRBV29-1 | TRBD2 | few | CSASPVSGSERADTQYF | TGCAGCGCCTCCCCGGTGAGCGGGAGTGAGAGGGCAGATACGCAGTATTTT
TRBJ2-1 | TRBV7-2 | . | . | CASARPAMGEQFF | TGTGCCAGCGCGAGGCCCGCAATGGGGGAGCAGTTCTTC
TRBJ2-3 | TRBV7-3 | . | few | CASSLQGGTDTQYF | TGTGCCAGCAGCTTACAGGGTGGCACAGATACGCAGTATTTT
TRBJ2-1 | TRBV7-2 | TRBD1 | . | CASSFRSTGRSEQFF | TGTGCCAGCAGCTTTCGATCGACAGGGCGCTCGGAGCAGTTCTTC